These 19 T cell receptor beta chains originate from one sample sequenced in a study of CD8 T cells in cerebrospinal fluid in Alzheimer's disease. Following a re-call of the 10x single-cell sequencing reads, TCRdb has one entry per CDR3 protein and lacks DNA. The table counts around 990 distinct CDR3 sequences; 6% to 8% lies in the top ten. Sequenced sample: cerebrospinal fluid. The receptors were gathered from a human donor in good health.

This clonotype is labeled medium-sized based on frequency. The rearrangement uses TRBV6-6 and TRBJ2-5; TCRdb's D call of TRBD1 is untestable without DNA. The CDR3 has 14 amino acids. Germline lookup yields CDR1 MNHNY and CDR2 SVGAGI (reference sequence). The CDR3 here is CASRGVSRVETQYF.

This clonotype registers medium-sized (0.01 to 0.1%) by frequency. The rearrangement uses TRBV5-6 and TRBJ2-1. The CDR3 sequence is 16 residues long. Germline lookup yields CDR1 SGHDT and CDR2 YYEEEE. This CDR3 is CASSLSPRSSYNEQFF.

This clonotype is deemed medium-sized by its frequency. V is TRBV4-3 and J is TRBJ2-5; without DNA, the TCRdb call of TRBD2 cannot be checked. This CDR3 comprises 18 residues. From germline, CDR1 is LGHNA and CDR2 YSLEER. The CDR3 loop is CASSQDGNIRTIYETQYF.

Measured by frequency, this clonotype is medium-sized. The chain carries TRBV5-5 and TRBJ1-5; lacking DNA, the TRBD1 call made by TCRdb goes unchecked. CDR1 SGHKS and CDR2 YYEKEE come from the germline V gene (reference sequence). The CDR3 is 15 amino acids. CDR3 protein: CASSLVQGRYQPQHF.

Its frequency marks this clonotype as medium-sized. The chain couples TRBV29-1 to TRBJ1-4; TCRdb's D call of TRBD1 is untestable without DNA. From germline, CDR1 is SQVTM and CDR2 ANQGSEA. This CDR3 comprises 13 residues. The CDR3 region is CSVVETGVGKLFF.

This rearrangement joins TRBV28 to TRBJ1-2; TCRdb calls TRBD1, which cannot be checked without DNA. Germline CDR1 and CDR2: MDHEN and SYDVKM. CDR3 length equals 13 residues. The CDR3 is CATREPISNGYTF.

This clonotype is called medium-sized (0.01 to 0.1%) based on its frequency. CDR3 protein: CASSYSPVGGVTGELFF. The V call is TRBV6-5, the J call TRBJ2-2; as DNA is missing, the TRBD1 call by TCRdb cannot be tested. Germline CDR1 is MNHEY and CDR2 is SVGAGI. The CDR3 covers 17 residues.

Measured by frequency, this clonotype is medium-sized. The chain employs TRBV5-4 and TRBJ2-5; the TCRdb call, TRBD2, lacks DNA for checking. Looked up from germline, CDR1 is SGHNT and CDR2 is YYREEE (reference sequence). This CDR3 spans 15 amino acids. The CDR3 sequence: CASKTSGVIQETQYF.

According to its frequency, this clonotype is large. The J gene is TRBJ2-7, the V gene TRBV6-5; TCRdb picks TRBD2, but there is no DNA to check that call. This CDR3 region has 14 residues. CDR1 is MNHEY and CDR2 is SVGAGI in the germline V gene. The CDR3 spells CASSPLASSYEQYF.

This clonotype is identified as medium-sized from frequency. This sequence joins TRBV5-4 and TRBJ2-1. The CDR3 is 19 residues long. CDR1 is SGHNT and CDR2 is YYREEE in the germline V gene (reference sequence). CDR3 sequence reads: CASQIGSGWQYSKNNEQFF.

In terms of frequency, this clonotype is medium-sized. The chain employs TRBV7-9 and TRBJ2-7. This CDR3 has 13 residues. Germline values: CDR1 SEHNR, CDR2 FQNEAQ (reference sequence). CDR3 region: CASRSAGSYEQYF.

By frequency, this clonotype is medium-sized. This CDR3 is CASSPDRGYNSPLHF. The chain recombines TRBV5-6 with TRBJ1-6; TCRdb's assignment of TRBD1 cannot be checked, as there is no DNA. Germline assignment: CDR1 SGHDT and CDR2 YYEEEE. The CDR3 totals 15 residues.

Measured by frequency, this clonotype is medium-sized. J is TRBJ2-3 and V is TRBV20-1; TCRdb designates TRBD2, a call that cannot be tested without DNA. The CDR3 consists of 15 residues. The germline CDR1 and CDR2 sequences are DFQATT and SNEGSKA (reference sequence). The CDR3 here is CSAIRAGDRTDTQYF.

This clonotype ranks as large (0.1 to 1%) in terms of frequency. The CDR3 sequence: CASSLQRTGDGKGIYQPQHF. V is TRBV7-2 and J is TRBJ1-5; TCRdb reports TRBD1, a call that lacks DNA to check it against. CDR1 is SGHTA and CDR2 is FQGNSA in the germline V gene. CDR3 length: 20 amino acids. The full variable domain, rest sourced from reference TRBV7-2 and TRBJ1-5, is GAGVSQSPSNKVTEKGKDVELRCDPISGHTALYWYRQSLGQGLEFLIYFQGNSAPDKSGLPSDRFSAERTGGSVSTLTIQRTQQEDSAVYLCASSLQRTGDGKGIYQPQHFGDGTRLSIL.

This clonotype is classed as medium-sized by frequency. CDR3 protein: CASSLGGTGGFSTDTQYF. The V and J genes are TRBV7-9 and TRBJ2-3; the D call of TRBD1 rests on TCRdb alone, since no DNA is present to check it. The CDR3 is 18 residues long. Germline CDR1 is SEHNR and CDR2 is FQNEAQ (reference sequence).

This clonotype counts as large (0.1 to 1%) by frequency. The chain is built from TRBV28 and TRBJ2-5. CDR1 and CDR2 (germline): MDHEN, SYDVKM. The CDR3 totals 11 residues. The CDR3 spells CASSYQETQYF.

Frequency places this clonotype as medium-sized. V usage is TRBV5-4 and J usage is TRBJ1-1. The CDR3 is 12 residues long. The V gene's germline CDR1 is SGHNT and CDR2 YYREEE (reference sequence). The CDR3 is CASSLLNTEAFF.

This clonotype shows up as large by frequency. The genes are TRBV25-1 and TRBJ2-3; with no DNA, the TCRdb D assignment of TRBD1 cannot be verified. This CDR3 has 12 amino acids. The V gene's germline CDR1 is MGHDK and CDR2 SYGVNS. CDR3 sequence: CAPRESTRGQYF.

Considering frequency, this clonotype is medium-sized. This chain joins TRBV5-1 and TRBJ1-2; TCRdb gives TRBD1 as the D gene, but with no DNA this cannot be confirmed. In germline, CDR1 is SGHRS, CDR2 YFSETQ. CDR3 size: 13 residues. CDR3 sequence reads: CASSSQGVGGYTF.